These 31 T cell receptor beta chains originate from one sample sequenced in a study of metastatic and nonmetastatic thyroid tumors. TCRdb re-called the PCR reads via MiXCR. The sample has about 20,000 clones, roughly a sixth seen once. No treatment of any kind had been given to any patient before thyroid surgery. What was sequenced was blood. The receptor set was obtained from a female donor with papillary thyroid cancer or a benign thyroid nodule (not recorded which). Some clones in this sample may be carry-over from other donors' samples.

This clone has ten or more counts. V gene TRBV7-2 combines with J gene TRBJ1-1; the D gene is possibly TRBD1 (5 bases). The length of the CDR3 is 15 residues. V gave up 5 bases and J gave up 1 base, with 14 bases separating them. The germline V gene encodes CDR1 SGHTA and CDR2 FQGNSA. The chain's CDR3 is CASSQALGGNTEAFF. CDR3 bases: TGTGCCAGCAGCCAGGCGCTTGGGGGGAACACTGAAGCTTTCTTT.

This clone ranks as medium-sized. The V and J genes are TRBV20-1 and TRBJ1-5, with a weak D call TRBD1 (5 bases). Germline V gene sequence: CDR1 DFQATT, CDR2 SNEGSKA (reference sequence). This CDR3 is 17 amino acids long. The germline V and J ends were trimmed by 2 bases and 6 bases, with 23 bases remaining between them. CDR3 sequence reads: CSARKEWTGGTIQPQHF. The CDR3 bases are TGCAGTGCTAGAAAAGAATGGACGGGGGGTACCATTCAGCCCCAGCATTTT.

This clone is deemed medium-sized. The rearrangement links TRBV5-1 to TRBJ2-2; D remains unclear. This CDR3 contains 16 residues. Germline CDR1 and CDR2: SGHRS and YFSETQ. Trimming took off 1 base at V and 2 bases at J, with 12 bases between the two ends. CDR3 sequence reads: CASSLYGHLNTGELFF. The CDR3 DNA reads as TGCGCCAGCAGCTTGTATGGGCACCTAAACACCGGGGAGCTGTTTTTT.

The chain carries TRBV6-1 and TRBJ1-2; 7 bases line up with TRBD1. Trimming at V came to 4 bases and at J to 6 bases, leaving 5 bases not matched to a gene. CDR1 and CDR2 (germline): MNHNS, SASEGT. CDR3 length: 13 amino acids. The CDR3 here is CASSGDSWNGYTF. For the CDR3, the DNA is TGTGCCAGCAGTGGGGACAGTTGGAATGGCTACACCTTC.

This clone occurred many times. This chain's CDR3 is CASSFFVGQAGETQYF. The DNA of the CDR3 is TGTGCCAGCAGCTTCTTCGTGGGACAGGCCGGGGAGACCCAGTACTTC. The rearrangement links TRBV7-8 to TRBJ2-5; the match to TRBD1 covers 8 bases. In germline, CDR1 is SGHVS, CDR2 FQNEAQ. J was trimmed by 5 bases and V by 3 bases; bases with no gene match: 11. The CDR3 loop spans 16 amino acids.

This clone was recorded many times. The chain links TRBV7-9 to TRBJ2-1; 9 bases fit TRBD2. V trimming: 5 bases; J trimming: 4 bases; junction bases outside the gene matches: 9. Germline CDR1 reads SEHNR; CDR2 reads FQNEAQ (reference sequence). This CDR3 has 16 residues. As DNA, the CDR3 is TGTGCCAGCAGCGGAAGGACTAGCGAAAGTTACAATGAGCAGTTCTTC. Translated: CASSGRTSESYNEQFF.

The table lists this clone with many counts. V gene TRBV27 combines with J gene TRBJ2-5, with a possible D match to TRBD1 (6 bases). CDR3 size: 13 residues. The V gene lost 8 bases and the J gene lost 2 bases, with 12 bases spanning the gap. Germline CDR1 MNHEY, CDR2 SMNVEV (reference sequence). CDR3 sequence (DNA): TGTGCCAGCCGTCGGGACACACAAGAGACCCAGTACTTC. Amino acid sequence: CASRRDTQETQYF.

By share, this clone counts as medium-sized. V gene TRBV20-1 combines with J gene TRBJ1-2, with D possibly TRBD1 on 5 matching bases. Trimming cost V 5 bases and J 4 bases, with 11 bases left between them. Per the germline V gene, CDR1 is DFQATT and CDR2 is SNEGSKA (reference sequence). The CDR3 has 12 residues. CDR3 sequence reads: CSAGTVRYGYTF. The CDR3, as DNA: TGCAGTGCTGGGACTGTTCGCTATGGCTACACCTTC.

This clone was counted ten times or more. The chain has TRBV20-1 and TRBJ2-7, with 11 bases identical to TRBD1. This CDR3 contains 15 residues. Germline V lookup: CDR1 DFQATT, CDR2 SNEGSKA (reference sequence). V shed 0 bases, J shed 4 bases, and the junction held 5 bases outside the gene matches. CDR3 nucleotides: TGCAGTGCTAGAGAACCGGGACAGGGGGGTTACGAGCAGTACTTC. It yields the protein CSAREPGQGGYEQYF.

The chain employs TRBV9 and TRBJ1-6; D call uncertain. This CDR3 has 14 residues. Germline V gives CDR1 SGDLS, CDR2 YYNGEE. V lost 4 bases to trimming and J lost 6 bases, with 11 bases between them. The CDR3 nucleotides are TGTGCCAGCAGCTCCCGACCTGTTAATTCACCCCTCCACTTT. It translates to CASSSRPVNSPLHF.

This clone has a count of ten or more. The CDR3 nucleotides are TGTGCCAGCAGTCGGTCCCGAGATACGCAGTATTTT. Residues: CASSRSRDTQYF. V usage is TRBV6-1 and J usage is TRBJ2-3; D gene uncertain. V shed 5 bases and J shed 5 bases, with 8 bases lying between them. There are 12 residues in the CDR3. Germline loops: CDR1 MNHNS, CDR2 SASEGT.

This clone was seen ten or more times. This CDR3 reads CASSFRPTGNGETQYF. CDR3 DNA: TGCGCCAGCAGCTTCAGACCGACAGGGAACGGAGAGACCCAGTACTTC. This rearrangement joins TRBV5-1 to TRBJ2-5; 7 nucleotides agree with TRBD1. This CDR3 spans 16 amino acids. Germline loops: CDR1 SGHRS, CDR2 YFSETQ. The J segment lost 4 bases and the V segment lost 2 bases, leaving 11 bases of the junction unmatched. The whole variable domain, remainder taken from reference TRBV5-1 and TRBJ2-5, is KAGVTQTPRYLIKTRGQQVTLSCSPISGHRSVSWYQQTPGQGLQFLFEYFSETQRNKGNFPGRFSGRQFSNSRSEMNVSTLELGDSALYLCASSFRPTGNGETQYFGPGTRLLVL.

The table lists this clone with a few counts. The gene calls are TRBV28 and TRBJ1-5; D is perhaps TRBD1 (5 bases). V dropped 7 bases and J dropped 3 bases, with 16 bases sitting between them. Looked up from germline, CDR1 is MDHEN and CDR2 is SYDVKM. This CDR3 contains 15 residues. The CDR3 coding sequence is TGTGCCAGCACCATTCCAGGGAAATTCAATCAGCCCCAGCATTTT. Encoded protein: CASTIPGKFNQPQHF.

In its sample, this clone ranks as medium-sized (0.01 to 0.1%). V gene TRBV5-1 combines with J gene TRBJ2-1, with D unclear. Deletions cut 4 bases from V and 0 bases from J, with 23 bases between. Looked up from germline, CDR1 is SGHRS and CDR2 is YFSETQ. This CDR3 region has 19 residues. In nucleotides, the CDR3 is TGCGCCAGCAGCGACCGCCGCTATCTAGGCGGATTCTCCTACAATGAGCAGTTCTTC. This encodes CASSDRRYLGGFSYNEQFF.

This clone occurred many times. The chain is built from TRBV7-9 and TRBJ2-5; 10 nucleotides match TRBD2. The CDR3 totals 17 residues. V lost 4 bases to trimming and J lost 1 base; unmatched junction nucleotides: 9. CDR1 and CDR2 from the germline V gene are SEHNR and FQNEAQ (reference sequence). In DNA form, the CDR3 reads TGTGCCAGCAGCTACTATAGGACTAGCGGTCTCCAAGAGACCCAGTACTTC. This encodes CASSYYRTSGLQETQYF. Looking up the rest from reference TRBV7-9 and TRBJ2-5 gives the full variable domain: DTGVSQNPRHKITKRGQNVTFRCDPISEHNRLYWYRQTLGQGPEFLTYFQNEAQLEKSRLLSDRFSAERPKGSFSTLEIQRTEQGDSAMYLCASSYYRTSGLQETQYFGPGTRLLVL.

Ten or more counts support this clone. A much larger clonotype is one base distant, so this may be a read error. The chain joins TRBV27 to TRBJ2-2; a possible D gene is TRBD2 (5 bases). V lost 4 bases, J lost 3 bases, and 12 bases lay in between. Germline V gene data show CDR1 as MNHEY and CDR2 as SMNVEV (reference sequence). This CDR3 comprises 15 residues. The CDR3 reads CASSSRERDTGELFF. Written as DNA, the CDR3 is TGTGCCAGCAGTTCGAGGGAAAGGGACACCGGGGAGCTGTTTTTT.

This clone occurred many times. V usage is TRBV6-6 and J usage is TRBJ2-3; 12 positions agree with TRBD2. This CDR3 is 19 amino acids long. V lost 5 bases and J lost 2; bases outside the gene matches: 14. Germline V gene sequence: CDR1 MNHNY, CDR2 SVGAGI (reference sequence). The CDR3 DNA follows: TGTGCCAGCAGTAGGACTAGCGGGATGTTTTTTTTGGACACAGATACGCAGTATTTT. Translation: CASSRTSGMFFLDTDTQYF.

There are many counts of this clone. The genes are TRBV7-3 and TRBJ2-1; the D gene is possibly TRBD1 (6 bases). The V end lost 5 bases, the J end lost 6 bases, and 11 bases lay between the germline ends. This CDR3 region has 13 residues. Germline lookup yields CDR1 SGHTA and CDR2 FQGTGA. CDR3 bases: TGTGCCAGCAGCCAGGGGAGCGGCAATGAGCAGTTCTTC. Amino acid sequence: CASSQGSGNEQFF.

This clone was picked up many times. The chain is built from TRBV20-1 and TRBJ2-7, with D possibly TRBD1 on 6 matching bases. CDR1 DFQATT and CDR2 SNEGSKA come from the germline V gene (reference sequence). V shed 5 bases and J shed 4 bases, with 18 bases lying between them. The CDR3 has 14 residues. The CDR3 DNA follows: TGCAGTGCTTCCACCAGGGGCATGGGGTACGAGCAGTACTTC. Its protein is CSASTRGMGYEQYF.

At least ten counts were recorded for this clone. The CDR3 protein is CASTLVGTSGANVLTF. CDR3 nucleotides: TGTGCCAGCACCCTCGTGGGGACCTCTGGGGCCAACGTCCTGACTTTC. The rearrangement joins TRBV6-2 or TRBV6-3 to TRBJ2-6, with D possibly called TRBD1 or TRBD2 (5 bases each). The length of the CDR3 is 16 residues. Germline values: CDR1 MNHEY, CDR2 SVGEGT. V shed 7 bases and J shed 0 bases, with 13 bases lying between them.

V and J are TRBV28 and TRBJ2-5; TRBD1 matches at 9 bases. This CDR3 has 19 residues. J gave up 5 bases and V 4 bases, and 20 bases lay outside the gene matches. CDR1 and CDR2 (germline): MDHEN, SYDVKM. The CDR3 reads CASSYQILPGQGDEETQYF. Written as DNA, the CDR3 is TGTGCCAGCAGTTACCAAATTCTCCCGGGACAGGGTGATGAGGAGACCCAGTACTTC.

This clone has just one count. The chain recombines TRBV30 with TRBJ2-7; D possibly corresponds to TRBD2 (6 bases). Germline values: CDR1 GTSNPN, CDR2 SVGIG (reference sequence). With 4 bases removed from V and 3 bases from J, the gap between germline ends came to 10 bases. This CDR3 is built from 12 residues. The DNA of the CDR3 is TGTGCCTGGAACGGGGGTGTCTACGAGCAGTACTTC. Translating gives CAWNGGVYEQYF.

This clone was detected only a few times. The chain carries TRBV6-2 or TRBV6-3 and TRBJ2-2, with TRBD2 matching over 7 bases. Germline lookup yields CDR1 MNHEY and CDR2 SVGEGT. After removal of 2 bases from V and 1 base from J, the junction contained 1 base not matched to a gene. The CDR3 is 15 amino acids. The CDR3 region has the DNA TGTGCCAGCAGTTACCTAGCGGAGAACACCGGGGAGCTGTTTTTT. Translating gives CASSYLAENTGELFF.

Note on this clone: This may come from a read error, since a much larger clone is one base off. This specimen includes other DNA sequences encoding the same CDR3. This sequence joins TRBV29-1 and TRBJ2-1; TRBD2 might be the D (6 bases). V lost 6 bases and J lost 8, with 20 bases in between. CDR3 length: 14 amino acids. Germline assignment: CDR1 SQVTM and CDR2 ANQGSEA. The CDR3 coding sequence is TGCAGCGTCGTTCGGGGGATAAGGGTCTATGAGCAGTTCTTC. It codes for CSVVRGIRVYEQFF.

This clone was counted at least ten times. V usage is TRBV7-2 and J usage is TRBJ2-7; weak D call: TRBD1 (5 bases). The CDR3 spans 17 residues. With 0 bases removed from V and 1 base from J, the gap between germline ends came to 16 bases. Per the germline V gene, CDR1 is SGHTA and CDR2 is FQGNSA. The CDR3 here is CASSLAYETAYSYEQYF. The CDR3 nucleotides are TGTGCCAGCAGCTTAGCTTACGAGACAGCCTATTCCTACGAGCAGTACTTC.

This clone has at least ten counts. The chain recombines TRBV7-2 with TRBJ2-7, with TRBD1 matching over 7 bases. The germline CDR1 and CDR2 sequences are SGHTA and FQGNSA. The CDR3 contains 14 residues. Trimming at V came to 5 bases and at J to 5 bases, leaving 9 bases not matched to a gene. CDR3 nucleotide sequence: TGTGCCAGCAGCCAAACAGGGGCGGCCAACGAGCAGTACTTC. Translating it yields CASSQTGAANEQYF.

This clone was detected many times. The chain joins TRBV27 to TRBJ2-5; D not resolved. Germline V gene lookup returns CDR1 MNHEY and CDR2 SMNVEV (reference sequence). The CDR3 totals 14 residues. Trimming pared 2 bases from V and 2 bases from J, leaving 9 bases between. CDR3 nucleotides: TGTGCCAGCAGTTTAATGGCATCTCAAGAGACCCAGTACTTC. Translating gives CASSLMASQETQYF.

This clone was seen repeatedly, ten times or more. The CDR3 sequence: CAWSVRGRGRETQYF. In nucleotides, the CDR3 is TGTGCCTGGAGTGTACGGGGCAGGGGCAGGGAGACCCAGTACTTC. This chain uses TRBV30 with TRBJ2-5; TRBD1 might be the D (6 bases). The CDR3 extends over 15 amino acids. Looked up from germline, CDR1 is GTSNPN and CDR2 is SVGIG (reference sequence). The ends were cut back, 0 bases at V and 5 bases at J, with 16 bases in the middle.

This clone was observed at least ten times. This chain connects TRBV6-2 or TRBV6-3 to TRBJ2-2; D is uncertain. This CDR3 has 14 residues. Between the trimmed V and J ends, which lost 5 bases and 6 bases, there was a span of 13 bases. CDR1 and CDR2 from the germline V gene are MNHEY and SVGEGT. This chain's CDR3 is CASSRDEASGELFF. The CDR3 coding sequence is TGTGCCAGCAGTAGGGATGAGGCTTCCGGGGAGCTGTTTTTT.

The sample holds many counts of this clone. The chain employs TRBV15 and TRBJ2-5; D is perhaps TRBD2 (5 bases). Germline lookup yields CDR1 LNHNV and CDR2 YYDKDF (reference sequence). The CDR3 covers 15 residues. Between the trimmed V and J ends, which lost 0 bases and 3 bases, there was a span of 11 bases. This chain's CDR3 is CATSRDSRAKETQYF. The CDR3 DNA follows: TGTGCCACCAGCAGAGATTCGAGGGCGAAAGAGACCCAGTACTTC.

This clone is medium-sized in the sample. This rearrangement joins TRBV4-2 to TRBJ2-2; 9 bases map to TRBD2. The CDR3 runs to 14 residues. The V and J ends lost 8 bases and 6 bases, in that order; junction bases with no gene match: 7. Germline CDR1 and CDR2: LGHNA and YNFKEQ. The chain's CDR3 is CASEFSGGSGELFF. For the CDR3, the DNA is TGTGCCAGCGAGTTCAGCGGGGGGTCCGGGGAGCTGTTTTTT.